This entry describes one T cell receptor beta chain. The junction departs from germline at one end; a sequencing error may be responsible. Clones were sequenced by immunoSEQ multiplex PCR, and TCRdb holds only the in-frame ones, with some missing. The table shows fewer than 100,000 clones, with roughly 87% occurring only once. These data come from a study of T cell responses to AZD1222 COVID-19 vaccine. The CDR3 covers 14 residues. Germline V gives CDR1 SSHAT, CDR2 FNYEAQ (reference sequence). V gene TRBV7-7 combines with J gene TRBJ2-1; 8 nucleotides align to TRBD2. The sequencing here drew on peripheral blood, taken 28 days after the second AZD1222 dose. This receptor was identified in an adult who received the AZD1222 COVID-19 vaccine. The CDR3 DNA sequence: TGTGCTAGCAGCTTAGACGGGGGGGTCGGTGAGCAGTTCTTC. This codes for CASSLDGGVGEQFF.